A selection of T cell receptor beta chains follows, all from one sample in a study of identical twins. Via MiXCR, TCRdb re-called the 5' RACE reads, giving one row per CDR3 protein. This sample carries fewer than 800,000 distinct CDR3 sequences, just over 7% of them seen once, and the ten largest clones take approximately 1.5%. A further study also used this sample, focusing on yellow fever vaccine responses in identical twins.

Material for sequencing was PBMCs. These receptors were collected from a woman aged 18-29 years in good health. Each CDR3 is given with its conserved first and last residue. D genes are given only for firm matches. Clone size is shown for a subset of rows, as once, few, many or a class of expanded clone.

D: TRBD2
size: few
J: TRBJ2-2
V: TRBV7-3
DNA: TGTGCCAGCAGCATAGCGGGGGAGGGCACCGGGGAGCTGTTTTTT
CDR3: CASSIAGEGTGELFF

D: TRBD2
size: NA
J: TRBJ2-1
V: TRBV9
DNA: TGTGCCAGCAGCGGAGGTGGTAGCGGGAGGGCCCCTGAGCAGTTCTTC
CDR3: CASSGGGSGRAPEQFF

D: NA
size: few
J: TRBJ2-1
V: TRBV6-5
DNA: TGTGCCAGCAGTACCCGACAGGCGGAGTTCTTC
CDR3: CASSTRQAEFF

D: NA
size: few
J: TRBJ2-5
V: TRBV10-3
DNA: TGTGCCATCAGTGAGTCTGGGACCCAAGAGACCCAGTACTTC
CDR3: CAISESGTQETQYF

D: NA
size: NA
J: TRBJ1-2
V: TRBV20-1
DNA: TGCAGTGCTAGAGATCCCCAGGGAGAGGGTGGCTACACCTTC
CDR3: CSARDPQGEGGYTF

D: TRBD1
size: few
J: TRBJ2-2
V: TRBV20-1
DNA: TGCAGTGCTACACGACAGGGAACCGGCGGGGAGCTGTTTTTT
CDR3: CSATRQGTGGELFF

D: NA
size: NA
J: TRBJ2-6
V: TRBV9
DNA: TGTGCCAGCAGCGTAGACTCAGGGTACTTCTCTGGGGCCAACGTCCTGACTTTC
CDR3: CASSVDSGYFSGANVLTF

D: NA
size: many
J: TRBJ1-1
V: TRBV28
DNA: TGTGCCAGCAGTTTATTGGGTCCGGGGGGTGACACTGAAGCTTTCTTT
CDR3: CASSLLGPGGDTEAFF

D: NA
size: few
J: TRBJ1-6
V: TRBV5-1
DNA: TGCGCCAGCAGCTCTGGACCGAATTATAATTCACCCCTCCACTTT
CDR3: CASSSGPNYNSPLHF

D: TRBD1
size: NA
J: TRBJ2-3
V: TRBV5-6
DNA: TGTGCCAGCAGCGGACAGGGAATTGCAGATACGCAGTATTTT
CDR3: CASSGQGIADTQYF